These 32 T cell receptor beta chains were all obtained from the same sample, sequenced in a study of cytomegalovirus exposure and HLA in healthy donors. A multiplex PCR was run with 60 Vbeta primers and 13 Jbeta primers. Sequencing was performed with immunoSEQ multiplex PCR; in TCRdb, only in-frame clones are kept and a portion is missing. The data contain some 120,000 clones, 77% of them singletons. The source material was PBMCs. Receptors were obtained from a human donor in good health.

The chain joins TRBV9 to TRBJ2-2; possible D gene TRBD2, 6 bases. Trimming stripped 6 bases from V and 1 base from J, with 10 bases between. This CDR3 is 14 amino acids long. Germline V gene data show CDR1 as SGDLS and CDR2 as YYNGEE. CDR3: CASMREMNTGELFF. Written as DNA, the CDR3 is TGTGCCAGCATGCGGGAAATGAACACCGGGGAGCTGTTTTTT.

The chain employs TRBV6-1 and TRBJ2-3; TRBD1 agrees at 9 bases. CDR3 length: 14 residues. Germline trimming cut 6 bases from V and 4 bases from J; bases unmatched to any gene: 5. CDR1 and CDR2 (germline): MNHNS, SASEGT. In DNA form, the CDR3 reads TGTGCCAGCAGCCTGACAGGGGGTGCAGATACGCAGTATTTT. It encodes CASSLTGGADTQYF.

Points on this clone: Germline is not matched at one junction end, which may reflect a read error. The V gene is TRBV29-1, the J gene TRBJ1-4; D is uncertain. The CDR3 is made up of 13 amino acids. The germline gives CDR1 SQVTM, CDR2 ANQGSEA. The CDR3 protein is CSVTTMAKEKLFF. In DNA form, the CDR3 reads TGCAGCGTTACGACTATGGCTAAGGAAAAACTGTTTTTT.

The chain has TRBV28 and TRBJ1-4, with D perhaps matching TRBD1 (5 bases). Trimming took 6 bases from V and 8 from J, leaving 16 bases between them. This CDR3 has 14 residues. The germline V gene has CDR1 MDHEN and CDR2 SYDVKM. CDR3 amino acids: CASSPRAPGEKLFF. The CDR3 DNA sequence: TGTGCCAGCAGCCCCAGGGCGCCAGGGGAAAAACTGTTTTTT.

The chain links TRBV19 to TRBJ1-2; D is uncertain. The CDR3 contains 13 residues. Germline assignment: CDR1 LNHDA and CDR2 SQIVND (reference sequence). V dropped 3 bases and J dropped 2 bases, with 7 bases sitting between them. CDR3 protein: CASSITENYGYTF. The CDR3 nucleotides read TGTGCCAGTAGTATCACAGAAAACTATGGCTACACCTTC.

V and J are TRBV28 and TRBJ2-7; maybe TRBD1 (5 bases). The CDR3 consists of 15 residues. V dropped 2 bases and J dropped 1 base, with 12 bases sitting between them. Germline-derived CDR1 and CDR2 are MDHEN and SYDVKM. The CDR3 is CASSLRSPGSYEQYF. CDR3 coding DNA: TGTGCCAGCAGTTTAAGGTCCCCAGGGTCCTACGAGCAGTACTTC.

Comment on this clone: This CDR3 fails to terminate in the conserved phenylalanine or tryptophan, so it likely reflects a read error. The chain is built from TRBV7-9 and TRBJ1-2; 10 bases align to TRBD1. Trimming at V came to 3 bases and at J to 0 bases, leaving 10 bases not matched to a gene. This CDR3 spans 18 amino acids. Germline CDR1 reads SEHNR; CDR2 reads FQNEAQ (reference sequence). The CDR3 spells CASSFGGTGVGANYGYTI. CDR3 coding DNA: TGTGCCAGCAGCTTTGGCGGGACAGGGGTCGGCGCTAACTATGGCTACACCATC.

The genes are TRBV5-1 and TRBJ2-7; 11 bases match TRBD1. This CDR3 contains 14 residues. Germline CDR1 reads SGHRS; CDR2 reads YFSETQ. V gave up 4 bases and J gave up 7 bases; unmatched junction bases: 7. The CDR3 loop is CASSVGGQGGEQYF. The CDR3 nucleotides read TGCGCCAGCAGCGTAGGGGGACAGGGGGGAGAGCAGTACTTC.

V usage is TRBV7-2 and J usage is TRBJ2-7; D is unresolved. CDR1 and CDR2 (germline): SGHTA, FQGNSA. Between the trimmed V and J ends, which lost 5 bases and 3 bases, there was a span of 11 bases. This CDR3 has 13 residues. For the CDR3, the DNA is TGTGCCAGCAGCCTCCTTCAGATCTACGAGCAGTACTTC. Residues: CASSLLQIYEQYF.

This chain links TRBV28 with TRBJ2-7; tentative D call: TRBD1 (6 bases). Germline-derived CDR1 and CDR2 are MDHEN and SYDVKM. The germline V and J ends were trimmed by 2 bases and 3 bases, with 23 bases remaining between them. The CDR3 covers 18 residues. The CDR3: CASSLTGWDTLNGYEQYF. In nucleotides, the CDR3 is TGTGCCAGCAGTTTAACCGGCTGGGACACCTTGAACGGCTACGAGCAGTACTTC.

This clone was recorded only once. The chain carries TRBV11-2 and TRBJ2-3; a possible D gene is TRBD1 (6 bases). Germline V gene lookup returns CDR1 SGHAT and CDR2 FQNNGV. The CDR3 spans 14 residues. V was shortened by 3 bases and J by 0 bases, with 7 bases between the two germline ends. CDR3 protein: CASSFDRSTDTQYF. CDR3 nucleotide sequence: TGTGCCAGCAGCTTCGACAGGAGCACAGATACGCAGTATTTT.

This rearrangement joins TRBV30 to TRBJ2-4, with a weak D call TRBD1 (5 bases). V was trimmed by 6 bases and J by 6 bases, leaving 15 bases between them. The CDR3 runs to 13 residues. The germline V gene encodes CDR1 GTSNPN and CDR2 SVGIG (reference sequence). The CDR3 DNA is TGTGCCTGTGGTGCAGGGTACCCAAACATTCAGTACTTC. This codes for CACGAGYPNIQYF.

The chain carries TRBV28 and TRBJ1-5, with 11 bases matching TRBD1. The ends lost 5 bases at V and 1 base at J; junction bases unmatched: 10. The CDR3 consists of 18 residues. Looked up from germline, CDR1 is MDHEN and CDR2 is SYDVKM. CDR3 sequence reads: CASSPYGQGARSNQPQHF. The CDR3 DNA follows: TGTGCCAGCAGTCCATACGGACAGGGGGCGCGGAGCAATCAGCCCCAGCATTTT.

Only one count was recorded for this clone. This sequence joins TRBV28 and TRBJ1-5; D uncertain. Looked up from germline, CDR1 is MDHEN and CDR2 is SYDVKM. This CDR3 contains 16 residues. V gave up 3 bases and J gave up 7 bases, with 19 bases separating them. DNA of the CDR3: TGTGCCAGCAGTTTTCCTCCTTATCAGGCTAAACAGCCCCAGCATTTT. Translation: CASSFPPYQAKQPQHF.

The chain carries TRBV5-6 and TRBJ1-2; D not certain. Germline V CDR1 and CDR2: SGHDT, YYEEEE. Trimming pared 4 bases from V and 9 bases from J, leaving 16 bases between. The CDR3 is made up of 13 amino acids. The DNA for the CDR3 is TGTGCCAGCAGCCCCCCACAAGAGAGGAGCTACACCTTC. Translation: CASSPPQERSYTF.

The CDR3 nucleotides are TGTGCCAGCAGTTCATATCTCCTGACACGGAACACCGGGGAGCTGTTTTTT. It encodes CASSSYLLTRNTGELFF. The chain employs TRBV28 and TRBJ2-2; no clear D gene. Trimming removed 4 bases from V and 1 base from J, with 16 bases in between. CDR1 and CDR2 (germline): MDHEN, SYDVKM. The CDR3 has 17 amino acids.

The V and J genes are TRBV18 and TRBJ2-5; 8 positions match TRBD1. The J call could be wrong; TRBJ2-7 is a better fit for the DNA end. The germline gives CDR1 KGHSH, CDR2 LQKENI. CDR3 length: 15 amino acids. CDR3 amino acids: CASSPLQGEFNEQYF. The CDR3 DNA follows: TGTGCCAGCTCACCACTACAGGGGGAATTCAACGAGCAGTACTTC.

This rearrangement joins TRBV13 to TRBJ1-3; 11 nucleotides match TRBD1. The germline gives CDR1 PRHDT, CDR2 FYEKMQ (reference sequence). This CDR3 is 17 amino acids long. The ends lost 5 bases at V and 4 bases at J; junction bases unmatched: 10. The CDR3 DNA follows: TGTGCCAGCAGCAAACTTCCGGGACAGGGGGGCGGAAACACCATATATTTT. Residues: CASSKLPGQGGGNTIYF.

Details on this clone: The junction does not match germline at one end; this may be a read error. The V call is TRBV5-1, the J call TRBJ2-2, with D maybe TRBD2 (5 bases). CDR1 and CDR2 (germline): SGHRS, YFSETQ. This CDR3 contains 15 residues. Written as DNA, the CDR3 is TGCGCCAGCAGCTTGGATACGGCACCCACCGGGGAGCTATTTTTT. This codes for CASSLDTAPTGELFF.

The chain has TRBV19 and TRBJ1-5; 9 positions agree with TRBD1. The CDR3 runs 16 residues. Germline lookup yields CDR1 LNHDA and CDR2 SQIVND (reference sequence). J was trimmed by 2 bases and V by 3 bases; bases with no gene match: 5. CDR3: CASSMGGQGGNQPQHF. The CDR3 coding sequence is TGTGCCAGTAGTATGGGGGGACAGGGAGGCAATCAGCCCCAGCATTTT.

This clone was seen a handful of times. The chain employs TRBV19 and TRBJ2-2, with TRBD2 identical over 8 bases. CDR3 length: 18 residues. Germline CDR1 is LNHDA and CDR2 is SQIVND (reference sequence). Losses at the gene ends were 5 bases for V and 3 bases for J; bases not matched to a gene: 14. The CDR3 nucleotides read TGTGCCAGTAGTCCGAGGGGCTCGGGACTAGAGGACACCGGGGAGCTGTTTTTT. Protein sequence: CASSPRGSGLEDTGELFF. The full variable domain, with the rest looked up from reference TRBV19 and TRBJ2-2, is DGGITQSPKYLFRKEGQNVTLSCEQNLNHDAMYWYRQDPGQGLRLIYYSQIVNDFQKGDIAEGYSVSREKKESFPLTVTSAQKNPTAFYLCASSPRGSGLEDTGELFFGEGSRLTVL.

This chain joins TRBV5-6 and TRBJ2-1; 8 bases match TRBD2. The CDR3 is made up of 16 amino acids. Germline V gene lookup returns CDR1 SGHDT and CDR2 YYEEEE. Trimming took 0 bases from V and 2 from J; bases not matched to a gene: 4. The CDR3 nucleotides read TGTGCCAGCAGCTTGGCTGCGGGAGGAGCCTACAATGAGCAGTTCTTC. Protein product: CASSLAAGGAYNEQFF.

This clone was seen a handful of times. This sequence joins TRBV11-3 and TRBJ2-1; TRBD2 aligns across 9 bases. V trimming: 3 bases; J trimming: 3 bases; junction bases outside the gene matches: 6. Germline CDR1 is SGHNT and CDR2 is YENEEA. The CDR3 contains 16 residues. The CDR3 spells CASSFSAGGYYNEQFF. CDR3 in DNA: TGTGCCAGCAGCTTTTCCGCGGGAGGGTACTACAATGAGCAGTTCTTC.

The chain combines TRBV27 with TRBJ2-1; TRBD2 aligns across 12 bases. The CDR3 has 15 residues. Germline CDR1 MNHEY, CDR2 SMNVEV (reference sequence). The J segment lost 10 bases and the V segment lost 4 bases, leaving 8 bases of the junction unmatched. CDR3 sequence: CASSSLAGGSSEQFF. The DNA for the CDR3 is TGTGCCAGCAGTTCCCTAGCGGGAGGGTCGAGCGAGCAGTTCTTC.

The gene calls are TRBV9 and TRBJ2-1; TRBD1 might be the D (5 bases). The V and J ends lost 3 bases and 3 bases respectively, with 7 bases between them. The CDR3 length is 13 residues. The germline V gene has CDR1 SGDLS and CDR2 YYNGEE. The CDR3 protein is CASSGQLYNEQFF. DNA for the CDR3: TGTGCCAGCAGCGGACAGCTCTACAATGAGCAGTTCTTC.

This clone occurred a few times. The genes are TRBV19 and TRBJ1-1, with 7 bases identical to TRBD1. The CDR3 extends over 14 amino acids. Germline CDR1 LNHDA, CDR2 SQIVND (reference sequence). J was trimmed by 0 bases and V by 8 bases; bases with no gene match: 6. CDR3 bases: TGTGCCAGTGGCAGGGGGGCCCTGAACACTGAAGCTTTCTTT. Translated, it gives CASGRGALNTEAFF.

This chain joins TRBV28 and TRBJ1-1; D gene ambiguous. CDR1 is MDHEN and CDR2 is SYDVKM in the germline V gene. CDR3 length: 12 amino acids. V shed 4 bases and J shed 1 base, with 4 bases lying between them. The CDR3 bases are TGTGCCAGCAGTTCCTCGAACACTGAAGCTTTCTTT. Amino acids: CASSSSNTEAFF.

The chain uses TRBV5-4 and TRBJ2-3; TRBD2 matches 7 bases. Trimming cost V 7 bases and J 0 bases; bases outside gene matches: 8. CDR1 and CDR2 (germline): SGHNT, YYREEE (reference sequence). The CDR3 runs 15 residues. The CDR3 loop is CASGVRDYSTDTQYF. The CDR3, as DNA: TGTGCCAGCGGGGTCAGGGACTACAGCACAGATACGCAGTATTTT. The full variable domain, with the rest looked up from reference TRBV5-4 and TRBJ2-3, is ETGVTQSPTHLIKTRGQQVTLRCSSQSGHNTVSWYQQALGQGPQFIFQYYREEENGRGNFPPRFSGLQFPNYSSELNVNALELDDSALYLCASGVRDYSTDTQYFGPGTRLTVL.

The chain carries TRBV6-5 and TRBJ1-1; TRBD1 aligns across 9 bases. The CDR3 contains 13 residues. Germline assignment: CDR1 MNHEY and CDR2 SVGAGI. V trimming: 6 bases; J trimming: 1 base; junction bases outside the gene matches: 0. The CDR3: CASRDRGNTEAFF. CDR3 coding DNA: TGTGCCAGCAGGGACAGGGGGAACACTGAAGCTTTCTTT.

This clone was detected a few times. This rearrangement joins TRBV6-1 to TRBJ2-7, with 11 bases fitting TRBD1. Germline CDR1 reads MNHNS; CDR2 reads SASEGT. The length of the CDR3 is 15 residues. Trimming took 2 bases from V and 2 from J; bases not matched to a gene: 2. CDR3 region: CASSEWGQGAYEQYF. In DNA, the CDR3 is TGTGCCAGCAGTGAATGGGGACAGGGGGCCTACGAGCAGTACTTC.

Only a few counts were recorded for this clone. The J gene is TRBJ2-7, the V gene TRBV29-1; 8 bases line up with TRBD1. This CDR3 contains 12 residues. Looked up from germline, CDR1 is SQVTM and CDR2 is ANQGSEA. Trimming at V came to 8 bases and at J to 2 bases, leaving 5 bases not matched to a gene. As DNA, the CDR3 is TGCAGCACGGGACAGGAGCCCTACGAGCAGTACTTC. Residues: CSTGQEPYEQYF.

The V call is TRBV7-3, the J call TRBJ2-3; TRBD2 agrees at 16 bases. The V segment lost 8 bases and the J segment 1 base; nucleotides outside the gene matches: 15. CDR1 is SGHTA, CDR2 FQGTGA, per germline. The CDR3 is made up of 20 amino acids. The CDR3 DNA sequence: TGTGCCAGCTCCCTTTGGGTGGGACTAGCGGGAGGGCCCGGCACAGATACGCAGTATTTT. It is translated as CASSLWVGLAGGPGTDTQYF.